This T cell receptor beta chain appears in the sequencing data of a study of shared clonotypes between healthy human individuals. Germline lookup yields CDR1 MDHEN and CDR2 SYDVKM. J was trimmed by 4 bases and V by 5 bases; bases with no gene match: 7. The CDR3 length is 14 residues. Unsorted material relied on about 90 million PBMCs as the source of genomic DNA. In its sample, this clone was seen once. Assay: immunoSEQ multiplex PCR; the TCRdb copy retains only in-frame clones and omits some. This sample has about 480,000 clones, with approximately 79% found just once. Sample: PBMCs. This receptor was taken from a woman in her forties in good health. Some clones in this sample may be carry-over from other donors' samples. The chain uses TRBV28 and TRBJ1-1; 7 bases are shared with TRBD1. The CDR3 reads CASSHRGSGTEAFF. The DNA for the CDR3 is TGTGCCAGCAGTCACAGGGGTAGTGGCACTGAAGCTTTCTTT.